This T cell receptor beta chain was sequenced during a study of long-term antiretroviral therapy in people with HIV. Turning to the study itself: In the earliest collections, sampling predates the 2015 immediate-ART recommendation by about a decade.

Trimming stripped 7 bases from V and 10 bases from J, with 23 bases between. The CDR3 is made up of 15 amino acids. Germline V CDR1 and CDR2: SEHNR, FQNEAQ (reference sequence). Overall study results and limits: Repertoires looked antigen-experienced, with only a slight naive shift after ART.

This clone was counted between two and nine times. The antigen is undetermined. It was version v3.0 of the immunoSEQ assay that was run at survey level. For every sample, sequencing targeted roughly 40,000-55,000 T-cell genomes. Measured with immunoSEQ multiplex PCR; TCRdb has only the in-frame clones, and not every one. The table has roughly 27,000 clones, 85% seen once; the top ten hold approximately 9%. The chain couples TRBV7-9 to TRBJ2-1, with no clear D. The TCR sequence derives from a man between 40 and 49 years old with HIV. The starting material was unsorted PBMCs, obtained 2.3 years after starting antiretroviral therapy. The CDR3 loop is CASTLRTAQNGEQFF. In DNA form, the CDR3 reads TGTGCCAGCACCCTTAGGACGGCGCAAAATGGGGAGCAGTTCTTC.